This T cell receptor (beta chain) is drawn from a study of cytomegalovirus exposure and HLA in healthy donors. The germline V gene has CDR1 SNHLY and CDR2 FYNNEI. The V gene lost 6 bases and the J gene lost 0 bases, with 27 bases spanning the gap. The CDR3 loop spans 19 amino acids. General study findings and limits: Associated with cytomegalovirus, according to the listing, were 150 to 200 TCR beta chains. With high specificity and sensitivity, the classifier reportedly diagnosed cytomegalovirus status. Subsequent analysis found a tendency for first-cohort TCR clusters to co-occur within the 110 or so validation repertoires.

Data came from immunoSEQ multiplex PCR; TCRdb stores just in-frame clones and leaves some out. The sample records about 110,000 clones, around 89% being singletons. Note on this clone: Its target is not known.

The approximately 120-subject validation cohort, separate from the roughly 670-subject first cohort, included the donors. V gene TRBV2 combines with J gene TRBJ2-7; possible D gene TRBD1, 6 bases. This clonotype was sampled from a woman aged 18-30 years in good health and CMV-seropositive. The sequencing input was PBMCs. In DNA, the CDR3 is TGTGCCAGCAGCCAAGGCCCCGGTTTACAGGGTCAGAGCTCCTACGAGCAGTACTTC. This gives the protein CASSQGPGLQGQSSYEQYF.